This TCR beta chain was identified in a study of cytomegalovirus exposure and HLA in healthy donors. Findings of the study overall: TCR beta V segments were, for the most part, productive about 87% or about 30% of the time in an earlier analysis. Among TCR sequences, most were rare, though some public TCRs appeared in many donors.

In regard to this clone: The antigen is undetermined.

PCR involved 60 Vbeta and 13 Jbeta primers. Some clones are missing from TCRdb's copy, which holds only in-frame ones; the method was immunoSEQ multiplex PCR. The sample comprises under 200,000 clones, more than 75% of which are singletons, and more than 1.3% rests with the top ten. The CDR3 consists of 13 residues. The germline V gene has CDR1 SGHTA and CDR2 FQGNSA. The V segment lost 5 bases and the J segment 7 bases; nucleotides outside the gene matches: 5. The receptor was derived from a girl between 5 and 17 years old in good health and CMV-seropositive. Sequencing was carried out using PBMCs. The V and J genes are TRBV7-2 and TRBJ1-5; 7 bases map to TRBD1. CDR3 loop: CASSARQGQPQHF. CDR3 nucleotides: TGTGCCAGCAGCGCAAGACAGGGACAGCCCCAGCATTTT.